These T cell receptor beta chains were read from a single sample in a study of cytomegalovirus exposure and HLA in healthy donors. Measured with immunoSEQ multiplex PCR; TCRdb has only the in-frame clones, and not every one. Of some 250,000 clones detected, around 80% appear once; the ten largest clones hold over 5%. Sequenced: PBMCs. These TCRs come from a woman between 40 and 55 years old in good health and CMV-seropositive. CDR3s include the opening cysteine and the closing phenylalanine or tryptophan. The D gene is left open where the match is weak.

j_gene: TRBJ1-6; v_gene: TRBV30; d_gene: .; CDR3nt: TGTGCCTGGAGTTACGGGGTGGATTCACCCCTCCACTTT; CDR3aa: CAWSYGVDSPLHF
j_gene: TRBJ2-1; v_gene: TRBV7-2; d_gene: TRBD2; CDR3nt: TGTGCCAGCAGCTTAAAGAGGGCTAGCGGGAGAAATGAGCAGTTCTTC; CDR3aa: CASSLKRASGRNEQFF
j_gene: TRBJ2-1; v_gene: TRBV5-1; d_gene: TRBD2; CDR3nt: TGCGCCAGCAGCTTGGCAGTGCGGGGGGGAAACAATGAGCAGTTCTTC; CDR3aa: CASSLAVRGGNNEQFF
j_gene: TRBJ2-5; v_gene: TRBV5-1; d_gene: .; CDR3nt: TGCGCCAGCAGCTTGGCCGCAGGCGAAGAGACCCAGTACTTC; CDR3aa: CASSLAAGEETQYF
j_gene: TRBJ2-1; v_gene: TRBV5-5; d_gene: TRBD2; CDR3nt: TGTGCCAGCAGCTTGGGGGCGGGAGGGTTCAATGAGCAGTTCTTC; CDR3aa: CASSLGAGGFNEQFF
j_gene: TRBJ1-3; v_gene: TRBV29-1; d_gene: TRBD1; CDR3nt: TGCAGCGTGGGCGGGACAGGGGCTGGAAACACCATATATTTT; CDR3aa: CSVGGTGAGNTIYF
j_gene: TRBJ2-3; v_gene: TRBV7-9; d_gene: TRBD2; CDR3nt: TGTGCCAGCAGCTTAGGCGGGGGGATCACAGATACGCAGTATTTT; CDR3aa: CASSLGGGITDTQYF
j_gene: TRBJ1-5; v_gene: TRBV10-3; d_gene: .; CDR3nt: TGTGCCATCAGTGACAGTAGCAATCAGCCCCAGCATTTT; CDR3aa: CAISDSSNQPQHF
j_gene: TRBJ2-3; v_gene: TRBV19; d_gene: .; CDR3nt: TGTGCCAGTAGTCTCGGACAGACTCGCCACACAGATACGCAGTATTTT; CDR3aa: CASSLGQTRHTDTQYF
j_gene: TRBJ1-2; v_gene: TRBV15; d_gene: .; CDR3nt: TGTGCCACCAGCAGAGACAGGTTAGCTAACTATGGCTACACCTTC; CDR3aa: CATSRDRLANYGYTF